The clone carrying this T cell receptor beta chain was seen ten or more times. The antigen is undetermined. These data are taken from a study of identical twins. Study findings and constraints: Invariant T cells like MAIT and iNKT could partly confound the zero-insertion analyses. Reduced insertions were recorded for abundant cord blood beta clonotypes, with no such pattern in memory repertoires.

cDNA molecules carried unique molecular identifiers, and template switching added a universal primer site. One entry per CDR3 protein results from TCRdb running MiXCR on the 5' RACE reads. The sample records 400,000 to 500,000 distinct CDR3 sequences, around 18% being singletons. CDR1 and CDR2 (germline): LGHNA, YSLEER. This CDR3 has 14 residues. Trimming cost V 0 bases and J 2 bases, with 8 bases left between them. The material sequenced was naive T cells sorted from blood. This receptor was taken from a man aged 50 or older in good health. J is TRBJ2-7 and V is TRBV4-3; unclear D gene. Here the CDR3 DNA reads TGCGCCAGCAGCCAAGATGAACAGACCTACGAGCAGTACTTC. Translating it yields CASSQDEQTYEQYF.